A selection of T cell receptor beta chains follows, all from one sample in a study of patients and donors after allogeneic stem cell transplantation. TCRdb re-called the RT-PCR reads through MiXCR, storing one row per CDR3 protein. The sample contains approximately 170,000 distinct CDR3 sequences, 24% of which appear only once. Sequencing used blood, either unsorted or a sorted T cell fraction (not recorded which). These receptor sequences come from a human donor who was either an allogeneic HSCT recipient or a stem cell or donor lymphocyte infusion donor (not recorded which). It is not recorded whose cells these are; they may come from a transplant donor. Both conserved end residues are part of each CDR3. Each record gives: V gene, D gene, J gene, clone size, CDR3 protein, CDR3 DNA. A D gene is named only where the DNA matches it firmly. Expanded clones get a size class; other rows say once, few or many, or leave the size out.

v_call: TRBV24-1; d_call: .; j_call: TRBJ1-5; clone_size: .; cdr3_aa: CATSDPDRQPQHF; cdr3_nt: TGTGCCACCAGTGATCCGGACCGTCAGCCCCAGCATTTT
v_call: TRBV20-1; d_call: .; j_call: TRBJ1-2; clone_size: many; cdr3_aa: CSASGHGRSLGGYTF; cdr3_nt: TGCAGTGCCTCGGGCCATGGCAGGTCATTGGGCGGCTACACCTTC
v_call: TRBV5-6; d_call: .; j_call: TRBJ2-7; clone_size: .; cdr3_aa: CASSLEAASSYEQYF; cdr3_nt: TGTGCCAGCAGCTTGGAGGCAGCCAGCTCCTACGAGCAGTACTTC
v_call: TRBV10-3; d_call: TRBD1; j_call: TRBJ2-7; clone_size: few; cdr3_aa: CAISGGQVGYEQYF; cdr3_nt: TGTGCCATCAGTGGGGGACAGGTGGGCTACGAGCAGTACTTC
v_call: TRBV4-2; d_call: .; j_call: TRBJ2-7; clone_size: once; cdr3_aa: CASSQDLGGTDSYEQYF; cdr3_nt: TGTGCCAGCAGCCAAGATCTCGGAGGGACCGACTCCTACGAGCAGTACTTC
v_call: TRBV3-1; d_call: .; j_call: TRBJ1-2; clone_size: many; cdr3_aa: CASSQDRPLLDYGYTF; cdr3_nt: TGTGCCAGCAGCCAAGACCGACCCTTACTCGACTATGGCTACACCTTC
v_call: TRBV27; d_call: TRBD2; j_call: TRBJ2-7; clone_size: once; cdr3_aa: CASSLRASGNDEQYF; cdr3_nt: TGTGCCAGCAGTTTAAGGGCTAGCGGGAACGACGAGCAGTACTTC
v_call: TRBV9; d_call: .; j_call: TRBJ2-5; clone_size: few; cdr3_aa: CASSVDGGTGETQYF; cdr3_nt: TGTGCCAGCAGCGTAGACGGGGGTACTGGAGAGACCCAGTACTTC
v_call: TRBV20-1; d_call: TRBD1; j_call: TRBJ2-7; clone_size: few; cdr3_aa: CSAKTTGTEQYF; cdr3_nt: TGCAGTGCCAAGACGACAGGGACCGAGCAGTACTTC
v_call: TRBV29-1; d_call: .; j_call: TRBJ2-7; clone_size: .; cdr3_aa: CSGGTGSGYEQYF; cdr3_nt: TGCAGCGGCGGGACGGGGAGCGGCTACGAGCAGTACTTC
v_call: TRBV20-1; d_call: .; j_call: TRBJ1-1; clone_size: few; cdr3_aa: CSARDGERLATEAFF; cdr3_nt: TGCAGTGCCAGAGATGGGGAGAGGTTGGCCACTGAAGCTTTCTTT
v_call: TRBV19; d_call: .; j_call: TRBJ2-5; clone_size: .; cdr3_aa: CASAWDSQETQYF; cdr3_nt: TGTGCCAGTGCGTGGGACTCACAAGAGACCCAGTACTTC
v_call: TRBV29-1; d_call: .; j_call: TRBJ1-1; clone_size: few; cdr3_aa: CSVQKGAEAFF; cdr3_nt: TGCAGCGTTCAGAAGGGAGCTGAAGCTTTCTTT
v_call: TRBV7-9; d_call: TRBD2; j_call: TRBJ2-1; clone_size: .; cdr3_aa: CASSSTGTSGSSYNEQFF; cdr3_nt: TGTGCCAGCAGCTCAACCGGGACTAGCGGAAGCTCCTACAATGAGCAGTTCTTC
v_call: TRBV12-5; d_call: .; j_call: TRBJ2-7; clone_size: .; cdr3_aa: CASGLGGLQGHEQYF; cdr3_nt: TGTGCTAGTGGTTTGGGGGGTCTTCAAGGGCACGAGCAGTACTTC
v_call: TRBV12-3/TRBV12-4; d_call: .; j_call: TRBJ1-1; clone_size: .; cdr3_aa: CASTPGGQIRAFF; cdr3_nt: TGTGCCAGCACCCCCGGAGGGCAGATAAGGGCTTTCTTT
v_call: TRBV27; d_call: TRBD2; j_call: TRBJ2-2; clone_size: .; cdr3_aa: CASSLSRLAGITGELFF; cdr3_nt: TGTGCCAGCAGTTTATCAAGACTAGCGGGGATCACCGGGGAGCTGTTTTTT
v_call: TRBV12-3/TRBV12-4; d_call: TRBD1; j_call: TRBJ2-2; clone_size: .; cdr3_aa: CASSSGQGRLTGELFF; cdr3_nt: TGTGCCAGCAGTTCGGGACAGGGGAGGTTGACCGGGGAGCTGTTTTTT
v_call: TRBV20-1; d_call: TRBD1; j_call: TRBJ1-1; clone_size: few; cdr3_aa: CSARDGTGENTEAFF; cdr3_nt: TGCAGTGCTAGAGATGGTACAGGGGAGAACACTGAAGCTTTCTTT
v_call: TRBV29-1; d_call: .; j_call: TRBJ1-1; clone_size: many; cdr3_aa: CSSGGRDTEAFF; cdr3_nt: TGCAGCTCGGGAGGGAGGGACACTGAAGCTTTCTTT
v_call: TRBV7-9; d_call: .; j_call: TRBJ2-5; clone_size: few; cdr3_aa: CASSLAGLGETQYF; cdr3_nt: TGTGCCAGCAGCTTAGCGGGGTTAGGGGAGACCCAGTACTTC
v_call: TRBV5-6; d_call: TRBD1; j_call: TRBJ2-4; clone_size: few; cdr3_aa: CASSLLTGDWAKNIQYF; cdr3_nt: TGTGCCAGCAGCTTACTCACAGGGGATTGGGCCAAAAACATTCAGTACTTC
v_call: TRBV9; d_call: TRBD2; j_call: TRBJ2-1; clone_size: .; cdr3_aa: CASSLAGVPYNEQFF; cdr3_nt: TGTGCCAGCAGTCTGGCGGGGGTCCCCTACAATGAGCAGTTCTTC
v_call: TRBV9; d_call: .; j_call: TRBJ2-1; clone_size: few; cdr3_aa: CASSPPLVTLHNEQFF; cdr3_nt: TGTGCCAGCAGCCCTCCCCTGGTGACCCTACACAATGAGCAGTTCTTC
v_call: TRBV5-1; d_call: .; j_call: TRBJ1-4; clone_size: many; cdr3_aa: CASSLWVGNEKLFF; cdr3_nt: TGCGCCAGCAGCTTGTGGGTGGGAAACGAAAAACTGTTTTTT
v_call: TRBV7-9; d_call: .; j_call: TRBJ2-2; clone_size: .; cdr3_aa: CASTPVGGTGELFF; cdr3_nt: TGTGCCAGCACCCCCGTGGGGGGCACCGGGGAGCTGTTTTTT
v_call: TRBV7-3; d_call: TRBD1; j_call: TRBJ2-3; clone_size: .; cdr3_aa: CASSSSDRAATQYF; cdr3_nt: TGTGCCAGCAGCTCTTCGGACAGGGCGGCTACGCAGTATTTT
v_call: TRBV7-2; d_call: .; j_call: TRBJ2-5; clone_size: .; cdr3_aa: CASSLDPSPVTQYF; cdr3_nt: TGTGCCAGCAGCTTAGACCCCTCCCCGGTGACCCAGTACTTC
v_call: TRBV6-5; d_call: .; j_call: TRBJ1-4; clone_size: many; cdr3_aa: CASSPVGEKLFF; cdr3_nt: TGTGCCAGCAGCCCGGTGGGCGAAAAACTGTTTTTT
v_call: TRBV6-2/TRBV6-3; d_call: .; j_call: TRBJ2-7; clone_size: .; cdr3_aa: CASSDTLAEQYF; cdr3_nt: TGTGCCAGCAGCGACACTCTGGCCGAGCAGTACTTC
v_call: TRBV4-3; d_call: TRBD2; j_call: TRBJ2-7; clone_size: .; cdr3_aa: CASSQDASGSYEQYF; cdr3_nt: TGCGCCAGCAGCCAAGACGCTAGCGGGAGCTACGAGCAGTACTTC
v_call: TRBV5-1; d_call: .; j_call: TRBJ1-1; clone_size: few; cdr3_aa: CASSLERGAEAFF; cdr3_nt: TGCGCCAGCAGCTTGGAAAGGGGGGCTGAAGCTTTCTTT
v_call: TRBV6-5; d_call: .; j_call: TRBJ2-7; clone_size: few; cdr3_aa: CASRTSSYEQYF; cdr3_nt: TGTGCCAGCAGGACTAGCTCCTACGAGCAGTACTTC
v_call: TRBV4-1; d_call: .; j_call: TRBJ2-1; clone_size: few; cdr3_aa: CASSQLVIPAGSSYNEQFF; cdr3_nt: TGCGCCAGCAGCCAACTGGTGATCCCGGCCGGAAGCTCCTACAATGAGCAGTTCTTC
v_call: TRBV11-2; d_call: .; j_call: TRBJ1-6; clone_size: .; cdr3_aa: CASSLSDSPLHF; cdr3_nt: TGTGCCAGCAGCTTATCTGATTCACCCCTCCACTTT
v_call: TRBV5-1; d_call: TRBD1; j_call: TRBJ1-6; clone_size: .; cdr3_aa: CASSPRTGGNSPLHF; cdr3_nt: TGCGCCAGCAGCCCCCGCACAGGGGGAAATTCACCCCTCCACTTT
v_call: TRBV6-2/TRBV6-3; d_call: .; j_call: TRBJ2-5; clone_size: few; cdr3_aa: CASSYPWETQYF; cdr3_nt: TGTGCCAGCAGTTACCCCTGGGAGACCCAGTACTTC
v_call: TRBV12-3/TRBV12-4; d_call: .; j_call: TRBJ1-1; clone_size: .; cdr3_aa: CASIKNRDTEAFF; cdr3_nt: TGTGCCAGCATCAAAAACCGGGACACTGAAGCTTTCTTT
v_call: TRBV12-3/TRBV12-4; d_call: .; j_call: TRBJ2-3; clone_size: .; cdr3_aa: CAILVRSRSTDTQYF; cdr3_nt: TGTGCCATCTTAGTTAGGTCTCGGAGCACAGATACGCAGTATTTT
v_call: TRBV12-3/TRBV12-4; d_call: .; j_call: TRBJ1-1; clone_size: .; cdr3_aa: CASTSPGTEAFF; cdr3_nt: TGTGCCAGCACCTCCCCCGGCACTGAAGCTTTCTTT
v_call: TRBV12-3/TRBV12-4; d_call: .; j_call: TRBJ1-1; clone_size: few; cdr3_aa: CASSPVGPEAFF; cdr3_nt: TGTGCCAGCAGCCCGGTTGGACCTGAAGCTTTCTTT
v_call: TRBV10-3; d_call: .; j_call: TRBJ2-5; clone_size: .; cdr3_aa: CAISESGYRPQETQYF; cdr3_nt: TGTGCCATCAGTGAGTCAGGGTACAGACCCCAAGAGACCCAGTACTTC
v_call: TRBV10-3; d_call: .; j_call: TRBJ2-2; clone_size: .; cdr3_aa: CAITLVSTGELFF; cdr3_nt: TGTGCCATCACCCTAGTGTCCACCGGGGAGCTGTTTTTT
v_call: TRBV29-1; d_call: TRBD2; j_call: TRBJ2-3; clone_size: once; cdr3_aa: CSALLAGDTANGSQYF; cdr3_nt: TGCAGCGCCCTCCTAGCGGGAGACACAGCCAATGGGTCGCAGTATTTT
v_call: TRBV20-1; d_call: .; j_call: TRBJ1-1; clone_size: .; cdr3_aa: CSVWGLNTEAFF; cdr3_nt: TGCAGTGTCTGGGGACTGAACACTGAAGCTTTCTTT
v_call: TRBV20-1; d_call: TRBD2; j_call: TRBJ2-5; clone_size: .; cdr3_aa: CSARDTSGAQETQYF; cdr3_nt: TGCAGTGCTAGAGATACGAGCGGGGCACAAGAGACCCAGTACTTC
v_call: TRBV12-5; d_call: .; j_call: TRBJ1-1; clone_size: many; cdr3_aa: CASGLVFDAFF; cdr3_nt: TGTGCTAGTGGTTTGGTATTCGACGCTTTCTTT
v_call: TRBV7-9; d_call: .; j_call: TRBJ1-4; clone_size: many; cdr3_aa: CASSLGRDSPNEKLFF; cdr3_nt: TGTGCCAGCAGCTTAGGCCGAGACAGCCCTAATGAAAAACTGTTTTTT
v_call: TRBV21-1; d_call: .; j_call: TRBJ1-2; clone_size: .; cdr3_aa: CASSKPRCREAAGHYGYTF; cdr3_nt: TGTGCCAGCAGCAAGCCCCGGTGCAGGGAAGCCGCGGGACACTATGGCTACACCTTC
v_call: TRBV6-1; d_call: .; j_call: TRBJ1-1; clone_size: few; cdr3_aa: CASSPGSPNTEAFF; cdr3_nt: TGTGCCAGCAGCCCAGGGTCCCCGAACACTGAAGCTTTCTTT
v_call: TRBV29-1; d_call: .; j_call: TRBJ1-1; clone_size: few; cdr3_aa: CSGGRGDTEAFF; cdr3_nt: TGCAGCGGGGGGAGAGGGGACACTGAAGCTTTCTTT
v_call: TRBV20-1; d_call: TRBD1; j_call: TRBJ1-4; clone_size: .; cdr3_aa: CSARQGGEKLFF; cdr3_nt: TGCAGTGCTCGACAGGGGGGTGAAAAACTGTTTTTT
v_call: TRBV12-3/TRBV12-4; d_call: .; j_call: TRBJ2-5; clone_size: few; cdr3_aa: CASSLAPTTQETQYF; cdr3_nt: TGTGCCAGCAGTTTAGCGCCGACTACACAAGAGACCCAGTACTTC
v_call: TRBV20-1; d_call: TRBD2; j_call: TRBJ2-3; clone_size: few; cdr3_aa: CSASSQTSQSTDTQYF; cdr3_nt: TGCAGTGCTAGTTCCCAGACTAGCCAAAGCACAGATACGCAGTATTTT
v_call: TRBV20-1; d_call: .; j_call: TRBJ2-2; clone_size: few; cdr3_aa: CSAPDGSGELFF; cdr3_nt: TGCAGTGCCCCGGACGGATCCGGGGAGCTGTTTTTT
v_call: TRBV20-1; d_call: TRBD1; j_call: TRBJ2-1; clone_size: once; cdr3_aa: CSAKGQGAYNEQFF; cdr3_nt: TGCAGTGCGAAGGGACAGGGGGCTTACAATGAGCAGTTCTTC
v_call: TRBV3-1; d_call: .; j_call: TRBJ2-1; clone_size: few; cdr3_aa: CASTPEAGDLYNEQFF; cdr3_nt: TGTGCCAGCACCCCGGAGGCTGGGGATCTCTACAATGAGCAGTTCTTC